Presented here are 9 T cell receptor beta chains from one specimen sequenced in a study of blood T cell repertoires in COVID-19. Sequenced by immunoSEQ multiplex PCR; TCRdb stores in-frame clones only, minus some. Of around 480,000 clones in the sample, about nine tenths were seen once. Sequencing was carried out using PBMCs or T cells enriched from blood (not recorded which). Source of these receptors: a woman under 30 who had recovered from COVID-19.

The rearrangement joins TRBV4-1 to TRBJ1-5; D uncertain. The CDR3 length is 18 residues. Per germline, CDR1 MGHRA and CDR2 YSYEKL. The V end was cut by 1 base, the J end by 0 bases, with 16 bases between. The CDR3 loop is CASSQGLTREYSNQPQHF. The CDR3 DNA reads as TGCGCCAGCAGCCAAGGATTGACTAGGGAATATAGCAATCAGCCCCAGCATTTT.

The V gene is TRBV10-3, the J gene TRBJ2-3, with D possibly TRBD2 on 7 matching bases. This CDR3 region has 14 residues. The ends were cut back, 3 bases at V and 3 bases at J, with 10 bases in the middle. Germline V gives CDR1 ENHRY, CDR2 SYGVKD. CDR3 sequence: CAISERGGTDTQYF. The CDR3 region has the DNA TGTGCCATCAGTGAAAGGGGGGGAACAGATACGCAGTATTTT.

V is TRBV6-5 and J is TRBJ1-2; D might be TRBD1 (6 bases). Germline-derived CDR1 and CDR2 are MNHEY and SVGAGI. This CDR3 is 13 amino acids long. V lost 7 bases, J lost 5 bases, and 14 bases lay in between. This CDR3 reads CASKAGQLYGYTF. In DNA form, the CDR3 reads TGTGCCAGCAAGGCCGGACAGTTATATGGCTACACCTTC.

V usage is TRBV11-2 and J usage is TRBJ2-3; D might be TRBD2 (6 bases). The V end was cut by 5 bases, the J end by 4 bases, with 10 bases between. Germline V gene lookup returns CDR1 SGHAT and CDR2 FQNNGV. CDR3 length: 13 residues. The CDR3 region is CASSPGGADTQYF. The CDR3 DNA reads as TGTGCCAGCAGCCCCGGCGGGGCAGATACGCAGTATTTT.

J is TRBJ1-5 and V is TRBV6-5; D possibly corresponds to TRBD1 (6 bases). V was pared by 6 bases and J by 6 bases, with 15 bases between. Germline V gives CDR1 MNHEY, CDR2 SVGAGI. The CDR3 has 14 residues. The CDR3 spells CASRSTGTGQPQHF. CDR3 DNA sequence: TGTGCCAGCAGATCAACAGGGACGGGTCAGCCCCAGCATTTT.

CDR3 region: CAWSAGQGAEQYF. DNA for the CDR3: TGTGCCTGGAGCGCTGGACAGGGAGCCGAGCAGTACTTC. The rearrangement joins TRBV30 to TRBJ2-7, with 8 positions matching TRBD1. Germline CDR1 is GTSNPN and CDR2 is SVGIG (reference sequence). The length of the CDR3 is 13 residues. V lost 3 bases and J lost 6; bases outside the gene matches: 7.

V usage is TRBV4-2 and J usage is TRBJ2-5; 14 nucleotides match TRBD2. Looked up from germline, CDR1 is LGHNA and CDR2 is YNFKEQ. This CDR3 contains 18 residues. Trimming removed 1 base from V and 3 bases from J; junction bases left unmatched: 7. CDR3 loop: CASSQGPTSGGEKETQYF. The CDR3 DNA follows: TGTGCCAGCAGCCAAGGACCGACTAGCGGGGGGGAGAAAGAGACCCAGTACTTC.

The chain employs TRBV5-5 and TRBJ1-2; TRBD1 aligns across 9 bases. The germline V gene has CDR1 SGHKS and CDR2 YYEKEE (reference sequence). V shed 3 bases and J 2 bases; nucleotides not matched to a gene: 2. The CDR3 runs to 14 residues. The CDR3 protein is CASSSGTGNYGYTF. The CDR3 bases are TGTGCCAGCAGCTCCGGGACAGGGAACTATGGCTACACCTTC.

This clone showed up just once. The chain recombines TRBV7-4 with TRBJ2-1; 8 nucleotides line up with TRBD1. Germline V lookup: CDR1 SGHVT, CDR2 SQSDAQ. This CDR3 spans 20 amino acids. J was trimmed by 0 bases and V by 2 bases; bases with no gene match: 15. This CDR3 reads CASSLIGRDRPISSYNEQFF. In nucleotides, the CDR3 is TGTGCCAGCAGCTTAATCGGCCGGGACAGGCCCATCAGCTCCTACAATGAGCAGTTCTTC.